The T cell receptor (beta chain) under discussion was sequenced for a study of neurological immune-mediated disorders. The study's findings and limits: HTLV-1-associated myelopathy had the most TCR clonal expansion, and multiple sclerosis had the least, less than healthy controls.

cDNA synthesis was performed by 5'RACE with 10-nucleotide random UMIs. In TCRdb, the 5' RACE reads were re-called with MiXCR into one record per CDR3 protein. The table includes roughly 60,000 distinct CDR3 sequences, 11% detected once. This clonotype showed up many times. No antigen is known for it. The CDR3 has 15 amino acids. Trimming cost V 6 bases and J 7 bases, with 21 bases left between them. The TCR was taken from a man in his sixties in good health. Input material: PBMCs. The chain links TRBV12-3 or TRBV12-4 to TRBJ1-2; D might be TRBD1 (5 bases). The CDR3 bases are TGTGCCAGCAGAAGGGACGGCTTTGGGGGAGGTGGCTACACCTTC. It is translated as CASRRDGFGGGGYTF.